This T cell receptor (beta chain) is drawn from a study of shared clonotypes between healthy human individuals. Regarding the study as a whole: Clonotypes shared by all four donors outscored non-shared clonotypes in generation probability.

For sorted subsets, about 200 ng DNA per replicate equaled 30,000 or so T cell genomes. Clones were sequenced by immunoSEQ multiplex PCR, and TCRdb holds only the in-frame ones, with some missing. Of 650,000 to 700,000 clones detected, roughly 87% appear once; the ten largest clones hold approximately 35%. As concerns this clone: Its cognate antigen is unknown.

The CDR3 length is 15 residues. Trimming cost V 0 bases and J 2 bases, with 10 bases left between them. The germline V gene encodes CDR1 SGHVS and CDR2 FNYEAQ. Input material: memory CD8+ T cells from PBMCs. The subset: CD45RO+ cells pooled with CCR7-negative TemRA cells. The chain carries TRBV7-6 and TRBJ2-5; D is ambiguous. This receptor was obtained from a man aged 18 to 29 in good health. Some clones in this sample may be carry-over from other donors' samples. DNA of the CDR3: TGTGCCAGCAGCTTAGCGGGATCAAAACAAGAGACCCAGTACTTC. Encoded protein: CASSLAGSKQETQYF. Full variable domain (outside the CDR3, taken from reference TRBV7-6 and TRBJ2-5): GAGVSQSPRYKVTKRGQDVALRCDPISGHVSLYWYRQALGQGPEFLTYFNYEAQQDKSGLPNDRFSAERPEGSISTLTIQRTEQRDSAMYRCASSLAGSKQETQYFGPGTRLLVL.